Described below is a single T cell receptor beta chain sequence and its context. The sample is drawn from a study of blood T cell repertoires in COVID-19. Using immunoSEQ multiplex PCR, the repertoire was profiled, and TCRdb retains in-frame clones only, with some absent. Among about 420,000 clones listed, approximately 90% were seen once. This CDR3 has 17 residues. This receptor was obtained from a man younger than 35 with COVID-19, enrolled during active disease. The source material was peripheral blood. The chain uses TRBV21-1 and TRBJ2-5; TRBD1 is the table's D call, not checked against the DNA. TRBV21-1 is a recognized pseudogene. DNA of the CDR3: TGTGCCAGCAGCAAGGCGTGGTACAGTCCAACAAAAGAGACCCAGTACTTC. This codes for CASSKAWYSPTKETQYF.